The next 17 T cell receptor beta chains were all read from a single sample in a study of T cells in Graves' hyperthyroidism and ophthalmopathy. Researchers took RNA transcripts and amplified the TCR beta CDR3 regions from them. HTBI primers were the set used in a first-round RT-PCR of the TCR CDR3. TCRdb called the multiplex PCR reads again in MiXCR, with one record for every CDR3 protein. Counted here are a few hundred thousand distinct CDR3 sequences, around 42% occurring once; the ten biggest clones make up around 8%. Sequenced: peripheral blood or thyroid tissue (not recorded which). The receptor source for this set is a woman under 30 with Graves' hyperthyroidism.

The chain is built from TRBV20-1 and TRBJ1-6; 7 bases line up with TRBD1. This CDR3 spans 15 amino acids. Germline V gene sequence: CDR1 DFQATT, CDR2 SNEGSKA (reference sequence). The trim removed 1 base at V and 10 bases at J, leaving 10 bases unmatched. CDR3 sequence: CSARAGGAGGSPLHF. CDR3 DNA sequence: TGCAGTGCTAGAGCCGGGGGAGCAGGGGGATCACCCCTCCACTTT.

The chain has TRBV5-4 and TRBJ2-3; D call uncertain. There are 14 residues in the CDR3. The V end lost 4 bases, the J end lost 0 bases, and 9 bases lay between the germline ends. The germline V gene encodes CDR1 SGHNT and CDR2 YYREEE (reference sequence). CDR3 coding DNA: TGTGCCAGCAGCCTATGGGGAAGCACAGATACGCAGTATTTT. It encodes CASSLWGSTDTQYF. Combining the CDR3 with reference TRBV5-4 and TRBJ2-3 gives the whole variable domain ETGVTQSPTHLIKTRGQQVTLRCSSQSGHNTVSWYQQALGQGPQFIFQYYREEENGRGNFPPRFSGLQFPNYSSELNVNALELDDSALYLCASSLWGSTDTQYFGPGTRLTVL.

The V and J genes are TRBV29-1 and TRBJ1-5, with TRBD1 matching 8 bases. V lost 7 bases, J lost 4 bases, and 0 bases stayed unmatched. This CDR3 spans 11 amino acids. Germline V lookup: CDR1 SQVTM, CDR2 ANQGSEA. The CDR3 DNA is TGCAGCGACAGGGGGAATCAGCCCCAGCATTTT. It yields the protein CSDRGNQPQHF.

This clonotype was observed many times. V is TRBV20-1 and J is TRBJ2-5; 10 positions agree with TRBD1. This CDR3 comprises 18 residues. Germline V lookup: CDR1 DFQATT, CDR2 SNEGSKA (reference sequence). With V trimmed by 6 bases and J by 2 bases, 18 bases remained unmatched. The CDR3 DNA sequence: TGCAGTGCCCCTACCCGAAAATGGGACAGGGGAAGACAAGAGACCCAGTACTTC. It encodes CSAPTRKWDRGRQETQYF.

This clonotype was found many times. This chain joins TRBV5-8 and TRBJ2-5; D might be TRBD1 (6 bases). The CDR3 consists of 14 residues. Germline-derived CDR1 and CDR2 are SGHTS and YDEGEE. V was clipped by 0 bases and J by 5 bases, with 11 bases between them. The CDR3 spells CASSLGTDSETQYF. The CDR3 DNA is TGTGCCAGCAGCTTGGGGACAGATAGCGAGACCCAGTACTTC.

This chain uses TRBV7-2 with TRBJ2-2; 7 bases map to TRBD1. V shed 3 bases and J 2 bases; nucleotides not matched to a gene: 12. The germline gives CDR1 SGHTA, CDR2 FQGNSA. The CDR3 consists of 18 residues. The CDR3 sequence is CASSLGSRDRVNTGELFF. The DNA for the CDR3 is TGTGCCAGCAGCTTGGGAAGCCGCGACAGGGTCAACACCGGGGAGCTGTTTTTT.

This clonotype was seen repeatedly, ten times or more. This chain joins TRBV13 and TRBJ2-5; D might be TRBD2 (5 bases). The germline V and J ends were trimmed by 2 bases and 2 bases, with 15 bases remaining between them. The CDR3 runs 16 residues. Germline V gene lookup returns CDR1 PRHDT and CDR2 FYEKMQ (reference sequence). The CDR3 DNA reads TGTGCCAGCAGCTTAAGATTTGGCGGGCCACAAGAGACCCAGTACTTC. It encodes CASSLRFGGPQETQYF.

The rearrangement links TRBV12-3 or TRBV12-4 to TRBJ1-5; D uncertain. Between the trimmed V and J ends, which lost 4 bases and 14 bases, there was a span of 15 bases. The CDR3 covers 12 residues. The CDR3 DNA is TGTGCCAGCAGTTCGCGGACTATACCCGAGCATTTT. Translated: CASSSRTIPEHF.

In DNA, the CDR3 is TGTGCCAGCAGCAGGGGACAGGGGGTCAATGGCTACACCATATATTTT. It encodes CASSRGQGVNGYTIYF. This chain uses TRBV11-1 with TRBJ1-3; 11 bases are a match to TRBD1. Trimming took 5 bases from V and 8 from J; bases not matched to a gene: 11. The CDR3 loop spans 16 amino acids. Per germline, CDR1 SGHAT and CDR2 FQDESV (reference sequence).

This clonotype has at least ten counts. The chain joins TRBV7-3 to TRBJ2-7, with a tentative D call TRBD2 (6 bases). Trimming removed 4 bases from V and 5 bases from J, with 12 bases in between. The germline V gene has CDR1 SGHTA and CDR2 FQGTGA. The CDR3 runs 13 residues. The CDR3 region has the DNA TGTGCCAGCAGCTCAAGCCGGGAGAACGAGCAGTACTTC. Residues: CASSSSRENEQYF.

The gene calls are TRBV29-1 and TRBJ2-5; no definite D call. CDR1 SQVTM and CDR2 ANQGSEA come from the germline V gene. The CDR3 has 12 amino acids. V lost 8 bases to trimming and J lost 2 bases, with 12 bases between them. CDR3 DNA: TGCAGCTTAGCATCTGGACAAGAGACCCAGTACTTC. It codes for CSLASGQETQYF. Supplemented by reference TRBV29-1 and TRBJ2-5, the full variable domain reads SAVISQKPSRDICQRGTSLTIQCQVDSQVTMMFWYRQQPGQSLTLIATANQGSEATYESGFVIDKFPISRPNLTFSTLTVSNMSPEDSSIYLCSLASGQETQYFGPGTRLLVL.

The table lists this clonotype with many counts. The chain carries TRBV7-9 and TRBJ1-1; a weak D match, TRBD1 (5 bases). The ends were cut back, 6 bases at V and 1 base at J, with 15 bases in the middle. Germline V gene lookup returns CDR1 SEHNR and CDR2 FQNEAQ (reference sequence). CDR3 size: 15 residues. The CDR3 region has the DNA TGTGCCAGCAGGGGGGGAGCGGGGGGGAACACTGAAGCTTTCTTT. Translation: CASRGGAGGNTEAFF.

As to this clonotype: Since a much larger clone is just one base distant, this may be a read error. This chain joins TRBV11-3 and TRBJ2-7; possible D gene TRBD2, 5 bases. From germline, CDR1 is SGHNT and CDR2 YENEEA. This CDR3 is 14 amino acids long. The ends were cut back, 5 bases at V and 0 bases at J, with 11 bases in the middle. The CDR3 protein is CASSPERSSYEQYF. The CDR3 region has the DNA TGTGCCAGCAGCCCCGAGCGGAGCTCCTACGAGCAGTACTTC.

Concerning this clonotype: A much larger clone lies a single base off, so this may be a read error. The gene calls are TRBV6-6 and TRBJ2-5; 11 bases fit TRBD2. The ends lost 10 bases at V and 9 bases at J; junction bases unmatched: 13. Per the germline V gene, CDR1 is MNHNY and CDR2 is SVGAGI (reference sequence). The CDR3 contains 14 residues. CDR3 loop: CAIGDSGRVKAQYF. The CDR3 coding sequence is TGTGCCATTGGGGATAGCGGGAGGGTGAAGGCCCAGTACTTC.

The chain carries TRBV13 and TRBJ1-1; D gene ambiguous. Trimming left V 7 bases short and J 7 bases short, with 7 bases between. CDR3 length equals 10 residues. Germline values: CDR1 PRHDT, CDR2 FYEKMQ (reference sequence). This CDR3 is CASTLSEAFF. CDR3 in DNA: TGTGCCAGCACCCTCAGTGAAGCTTTCTTT.

Remarks on this clonotype: A much bigger clone sits one base away, suggesting this may be a read error. The chain has TRBV5-1 and TRBJ1-2; D is ambiguous. The germline V gene encodes CDR1 SGHRS and CDR2 YFSETQ. The CDR3 is made up of 14 amino acids. The CDR3 spells CASSWTAGFYDYTF. DNA of the CDR3: TGCGCCAGCAGCTGGACCGCGGGGTTCTATGACTACACCTTC.

This clonotype was seen a few times. CDR3 bases: TGTGCCAGCTCACCTAGTCAGGGACTCAGCACTGAAGCTTTCTTT. Translating it yields CASSPSQGLSTEAFF. The V call is TRBV18, the J call TRBJ1-1; D might be TRBD1 (5 bases). Deletions cut 3 bases from V and 4 bases from J, with 15 bases between. Germline lookup yields CDR1 KGHSH and CDR2 LQKENI. This CDR3 has 15 amino acids.